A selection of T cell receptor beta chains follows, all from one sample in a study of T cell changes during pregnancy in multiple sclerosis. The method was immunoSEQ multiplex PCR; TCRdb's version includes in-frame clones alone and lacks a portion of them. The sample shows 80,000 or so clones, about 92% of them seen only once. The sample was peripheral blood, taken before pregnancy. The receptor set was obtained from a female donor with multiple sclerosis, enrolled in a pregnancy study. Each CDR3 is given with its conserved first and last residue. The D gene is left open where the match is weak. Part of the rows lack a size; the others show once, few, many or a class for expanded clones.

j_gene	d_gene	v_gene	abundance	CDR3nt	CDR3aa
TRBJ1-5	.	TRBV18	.	TGTGCCAGCTCACCACTTGTCCGGGACAATCAGCCCCAGCATTTT	CASSPLVRDNQPQHF
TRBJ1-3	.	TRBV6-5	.	TGTGCCAGCAGTTCCACCGACAGAGCTGGAAACACCATATATTTT	CASSSTDRAGNTIYF
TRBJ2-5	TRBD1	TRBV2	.	TGTGCCAGCAGTGACGGGACAGGGGGCAGGGGGGCCCAGTACTTC	CASSDGTGGRGAQYF
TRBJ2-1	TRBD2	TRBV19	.	TGTGCCAGTAGTATTTTCGCGGGGGGCTCCTACAATGAGCAGTTCTTC	CASSIFAGGSYNEQFF
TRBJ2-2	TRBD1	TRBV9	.	TGTGCCAGCGGGGACAGCAACACCGGGGAGCTGTTTTTT	CASGDSNTGELFF
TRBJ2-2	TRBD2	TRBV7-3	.	TGTGCCAGCAGCTTATTTCCGCGGGGGACCGGGGAGCTGTTTTTT	CASSLFPRGTGELFF
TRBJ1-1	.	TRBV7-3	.	TGTGCCAGCAGCACGACAGGAAACACTGAAGCTTTCTTT	CASSTTGNTEAFF
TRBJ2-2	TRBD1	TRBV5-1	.	TGCGCCAGCAGCCTAACCAGGACAGGGTTCACCGGGGAGCTGTTTTTT	CASSLTRTGFTGELFF
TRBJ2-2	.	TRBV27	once	TGTGCCAGCACCCTATTATTTCCTCCCACCGGGGAGCTGTTTTTT	CASTLLFPPTGELFF
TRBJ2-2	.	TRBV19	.	TGTGCCAGTGCCGGGACATCGAACACCGGGGAGCTGTTTTTT	CASAGTSNTGELFF
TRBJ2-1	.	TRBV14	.	TGTGCCAGCAGCCAAGAAATATTCCATGAGCAGTTCTTC	CASSQEIFHEQFF
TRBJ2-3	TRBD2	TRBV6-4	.	TGTGCCAGCAGTGAATCGCTAGCGGGGTTGAGCACAGATACGCAGTATTTT	CASSESLAGLSTDTQYF
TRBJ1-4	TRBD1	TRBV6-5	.	TGTGCCACGACAGGGGAGGCGCATGAAAAACTGTTTTTT	CATTGEAHEKLFF
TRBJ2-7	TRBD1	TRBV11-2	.	TGTGCCAGCAGAACCGGGACAGGGGCCTACGAGCAGTACTTC	CASRTGTGAYEQYF
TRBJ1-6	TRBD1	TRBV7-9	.	TGTGCCAGCAGCTCCCGGGACAGCAATTCACCCCTCCACTTT	CASSSRDSNSPLHF
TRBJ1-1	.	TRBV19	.	TGTGCCAGTAGTTTCGACCAGGCAAGGAACACTGAAGCTTTCTTT	CASSFDQARNTEAFF
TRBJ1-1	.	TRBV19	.	TGTGCCAGTAGTATTGGAGCGAACACTGAAGCTTTCTTT	CASSIGANTEAFF
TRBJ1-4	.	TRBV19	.	TGTGCCAGTAGTACCCCCTGGAGGGCAGGCAAACGTGCAACTAATGAAAAACTGTTTTTT	CASSTPWRAGKRATNEKLFF
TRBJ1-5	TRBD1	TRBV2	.	TGTGCCAGCAGTGTGGGAAGACAGGGCCTAAATCAGCCCCAGCATTTT	CASSVGRQGLNQPQHF
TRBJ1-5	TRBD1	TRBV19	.	TGTGCCAGTTACCCCCTGGCCGGACAGGGAAATCAGCCCCAGCATTTT	CASYPLAGQGNQPQHF
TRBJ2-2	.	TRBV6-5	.	TGTGCCAGCACGGCGGGGAGAAGGACCGGGGAGCTGTTTTTT	CASTAGRRTGELFF
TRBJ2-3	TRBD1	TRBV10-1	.	TGCGCCAGCAGTGAGGGGGATTTTGGGACAGGGGGCCCAGATACGCAGTATTTT	CASSEGDFGTGGPDTQYF
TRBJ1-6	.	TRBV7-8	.	TGTGCCAGTTTACAGGGCCCCTATAATTCACCCCTCCACTTT	CASLQGPYNSPLHF
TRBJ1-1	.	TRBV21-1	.	TGTGCCAGCTTCTACACTGAAGCTTTCTTT	CASFYTEAFF
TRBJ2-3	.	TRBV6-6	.	TGTGCCAGCAGCCTACAGGCCCGTACGTTCACAGATACGCAGTATTTT	CASSLQARTFTDTQYF
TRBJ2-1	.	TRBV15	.	TGTGCCACCAGCAACCTCGTGCAGTACAATGAGCAGTTCTTC	CATSNLVQYNEQFF
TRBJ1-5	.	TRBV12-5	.	TGTGCTAGTGGTTCCGACTCACCAGGGGATCAGCCCCAGCATTTT	CASGSDSPGDQPQHF
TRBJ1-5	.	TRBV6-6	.	TGTGCCAGCAGTTACGAGGTAGCTCAGCCCCAGCATTTT	CASSYEVAQPQHF
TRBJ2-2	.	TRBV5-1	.	TGCGCCAGCAGCTTGGGACAGTACGGGGGGGAGCTGTTTTTT	CASSLGQYGGELFF
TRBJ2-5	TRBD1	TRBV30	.	TGTGCCTGGAGGGCCGGGACAGGGCAGACCCAGTACTTC	CAWRAGTGQTQYF
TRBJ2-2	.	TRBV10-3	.	TGTGCCATCGGAGACAGGAGCAACACCGGGGAGCTGTTTTTT	CAIGDRSNTGELFF